This T cell receptor beta chain stems from a study of cytomegalovirus exposure and HLA in healthy donors. Findings and caveats of the study: A few chains tied to CMV proved CMV antigen-specific in vitro. Sequencing depth across donors, presence/absence analyses assumed, was roughly uniform.

PCR used 60 Vbeta primers and 13 Jbeta primers. Sequencing used immunoSEQ multiplex PCR; TCRdb keeps in-frame clones, though not all of them. The sample carries about 200,000 clones, roughly 80% recorded once. With regard to this clone: Its antigen is still unknown.

V was pared by 6 bases and J by 1 base, with 9 bases between. CDR1 and CDR2 from the germline V gene are MNHEY and SMNVEV (reference sequence). The CDR3 loop spans 13 amino acids. The sequencing sample was made of PBMCs. This sequence originates from a woman between 35 and 50 years old in good health and CMV-seronegative. This chain links TRBV27 with TRBJ1-1; no clear D. This CDR3 is CASSIRGNTEAFF. The CDR3 nucleotides are TGTGCCAGCAGCATTCGGGGGAACACTGAAGCTTTCTTT.